These T cell receptor beta chains were read from a single sample in a study of T cells in Graves' hyperthyroidism and ophthalmopathy. TCRdb analysed the multiplex PCR reads with MiXCR anew, one entry per CDR3 protein. The data show hundreds of thousands of distinct CDR3 sequences, roughly 15% seen once. Sequenced sample: blood. These receptors were collected from a woman in her twenties or thirties with Graves' hyperthyroidism. Both conserved end residues are part of each CDR3. A D gene is named only where the DNA matches it firmly. Expanded clones are given a class, and other clones once, few, many or no size at all.

few | TRBJ2-3 | TRBV28 | . | TGTGCCAGCAGTTTAAAGTCCGCAGATACGCAGTATTTT | CASSLKSADTQYF
. | TRBJ2-5 | TRBV29-1 | TRBD1 | TGCAGCGTTGAACCAACTCGGACAGGGGGTCAAGAGACCCAGTACTTC | CSVEPTRTGGQETQYF
. | TRBJ1-5 | TRBV9 | TRBD1 | TGTGCCAGCAGTACGGGACAGAACAATCAGCCCCAGCATTTT | CASSTGQNNQPQHF
. | TRBJ2-1 | TRBV27 | . | TGTGCCAGCAGCCTCGGCTGGAACTCCTACAATGAGCAGTTCTTC | CASSLGWNSYNEQFF
many | TRBJ2-2 | TRBV24-1 | . | TGTGCCACCAGTGATTGGCACCCGAACACCGGGGAGCTGTTTTTT | CATSDWHPNTGELFF
many | TRBJ2-3 | TRBV20-1 | . | TGCAGTGCTACCTCCCGGATGACTTACACAGATACGCAGTATTTT | CSATSRMTYTDTQYF
. | TRBJ1-2 | TRBV6-5 | TRBD1 | TGTGCCAGCAGTTACCCGGACAGGGGACTAAACTATGGCTACACCTTC | CASSYPDRGLNYGYTF
. | TRBJ1-3 | TRBV5-6 | . | TGTGCCAGCAGCCCGTTATCTGGAAACACCATATATTTT | CASSPLSGNTIYF
. | TRBJ1-2 | TRBV28 | . | TGTGCCTTAGCCCTAAGGGCTAACTATGGCTACACCTTC | CALALRANYGYTF
. | TRBJ2-3 | TRBV12-3/TRBV12-4 | TRBD2 | TGTGCCAGCAGTTTAGAGGGTTCCTTTATAGCGGGAACGGCAGATACGCAGTATTTT | CASSLEGSFIAGTADTQYF
. | TRBJ2-5 | TRBV30 | . | TGTGCCTGGAGTGCTATTGGGCAGGGAGGCGAGACCCAGTACTTC | CAWSAIGQGGETQYF
few | TRBJ2-3 | TRBV9 | . | TGTGCCAGCAGCGTAGGTGGTTGGAGCACAGATACGCAGTATTTT | CASSVGGWSTDTQYF
many | TRBJ2-2 | TRBV6-1 | . | TGTGCCAGCAGTGATATCGGAAAGAACACCGGGGAGCTGTTTTTT | CASSDIGKNTGELFF
many | TRBJ1-5 | TRBV28 | . | TGTGCCAGCAGTTTAGTGGGGGACAATCAGCCCCAGCATTTT | CASSLVGDNQPQHF
. | TRBJ2-1 | TRBV5-6 | . | TGTGCCAGCAGCCTGGTGGGGGACCATGAGCAGTTCTTC | CASSLVGDHEQFF
few | TRBJ2-5 | TRBV5-1 | TRBD1 | TGCGCCAGCAGCGTACAACAGGGGGCGGAGACCCAGTACTTC | CASSVQQGAETQYF
. | TRBJ2-1 | TRBV4-1 | . | TGCGCCAGCAGCCAAGAAAGCGCCGCTTTGGTGCAGTTCTTC | CASSQESAALVQFF
many | TRBJ2-7 | TRBV28 | TRBD1 | TGTGCCAGCAGGCCTACCTACACAGGGGGCCCCTACGAGCAGTACTTC | CASRPTYTGGPYEQYF
many | TRBJ2-3 | TRBV7-2 | . | TGTGCCAGCAGCTTACTCCAGTTATCCACTTTCACAGATACGCAGTATTTT | CASSLLQLSTFTDTQYF
. | TRBJ2-1 | TRBV14 | . | TGTGCCAGCAAGGCTAAGGGGTCCTACAATGAGCAGTTCTTC | CASKAKGSYNEQFF
. | TRBJ2-3 | TRBV11-2 | . | TGTGCCAGCACCCCGGTTCGCACAGATACGCAGTATTTT | CASTPVRTDTQYF
few | TRBJ2-2 | TRBV5-1 | TRBD2 | TGCGCCAGCAGTTTACTAGCGGGAGAATCTGGGGAGCTGTTTTTT | CASSLLAGESGELFF
many | TRBJ2-5 | TRBV6-1 | TRBD1 | TGTGCCAGCAGTCCTGACAGGGTGTCGCAGACCCAGTACTTC | CASSPDRVSQTQYF